The T cell receptor (beta chain) described here comes from a study of blood T cells in healthy people across ages. The CDR3 is 14 amino acids. Germline V lookup: CDR1 DFQATT, CDR2 SNEGSKA (reference sequence). With 0 bases removed from V and 2 bases from J, the gap between germline ends came to 8 bases. A sample-barcoded 5' primer and a J-beta primer mix were used in a second PCR of roughly 7 to 11 cycles. A single record per CDR3 protein comes from TCRdb applying MiXCR to the 5' RACE reads. The sample holds about 1,000,000 distinct CDR3 sequences, 40% to 50% seen once. Sequencing was done on a sample of blood. This chain connects TRBV20-1 to TRBJ1-5; D might be TRBD1 (5 bases). This TCR was sampled from a woman between 55 and 75 years old in good health. As DNA, the CDR3 is TGCAGTGCTAGAGATCTCAGGGGCAATCAGCCCCAGCATTTT. Translation: CSARDLRGNQPQHF.